The 13 T cell receptor beta chains given below trace back to one sample, sequenced in a study of persistence of HIV-infected CD4 T cells. The antigens for these receptors are not known. The libraries were made with immunoSEQ version 4 in survey mode. Measured with immunoSEQ multiplex PCR; TCRdb has only the in-frame clones, and not every one. Here the sample spans 50,000 or so clones, over 70% being singletons. Stimulation used around 10 ug/mL lysate from CMV-infected fibroblasts. Memory cells lacking CD40L and CD69 with high CD45RO were sorted. The material sequenced was CD4+ T cells sorted from PBMCs after roughly 18-hour stimulation, taken from a patient who received antiretroviral therapy. The receptor source for this set is an adult man with HIV who was CMV-seropositive.

This clone has only one observation. This chain uses TRBV6-5 with TRBJ1-6; TRBD1 might be the D (5 bases). V was pared by 7 bases and J by 4 bases, with 8 bases between. CDR3 length equals 13 residues. From germline, CDR1 is MNHEY and CDR2 SVGAGI. CDR3: CASTREYNSPLHF. CDR3 DNA: TGTGCCAGCACCAGGGAGTATAATTCACCCCTCCACTTT.

The CDR3 sequence is CASRRSGGTNTEAFF. CDR3 coding DNA: TGTGCCAGCAGGCGGTCAGGGGGGACGAACACTGAAGCTTTCTTT. This chain links TRBV3-1 (or the pseudogene TRBV3-2) with TRBJ1-1; TRBD1 matches at 7 bases. The length of the CDR3 is 15 residues. The ends lost 6 bases at V and 1 base at J; junction bases unmatched: 8. Germline V CDR1 and CDR2: LGHDT, YNNKEL (reference sequence).

This sequence joins TRBV7-9 and TRBJ2-1, with 7 bases matching TRBD2. Unmatched junction bases numbered 8, after V lost 2 bases and J lost 7 bases. The length of the CDR3 is 15 residues. CDR1 and CDR2 (germline): SEHNR, FQNEAQ (reference sequence). Here the CDR3 reads CASSLMNSGRNEQFF. The CDR3 coding sequence is TGTGCCAGCAGCTTAATGAATAGCGGGCGGAATGAGCAGTTCTTC.

The rearrangement links TRBV10-3 to TRBJ2-2; 7 positions match TRBD1. Germline CDR1 and CDR2: ENHRY and SYGVKD. The CDR3 spans 14 residues. V gave up 9 bases and J gave up 3 bases; unmatched junction bases: 7. CDR3 amino acids: CAIGLGQYTGELFF. The CDR3 bases are TGTGCCATAGGGTTGGGACAGTACACCGGGGAGCTGTTTTTT.

The sample holds a few counts of this clone. The junction departs from germline at one end; a sequencing error may be responsible. The V call is TRBV3-1 (or the pseudogene TRBV3-2), the J call TRBJ1-6, with D maybe TRBD1 (5 bases). This CDR3 region has 14 residues. Germline lookup yields CDR1 LGHDT and CDR2 YNNKEL (reference sequence). The CDR3 spells CASSQAQGGSPLHF. The DNA of the CDR3 is TGTGCCAGCAGTCAAGCTCAGGGTGGGTCACCCCTCCACTTT.

This clone was found once. This chain joins TRBV7-2 and TRBJ2-5; D is ambiguous. Trimming removed 3 bases at V and 6 bases at J, with 5 bases between. The CDR3 spans 11 residues. From germline, CDR1 is SGHTA and CDR2 FQGNSA. CDR3 DNA: TGTGCCAGCAGCTTGGGGAAGACCCAGTACTTC. Its protein product is CASSLGKTQYF. The whole variable domain, filled in from reference TRBV7-2 and TRBJ2-5, reads GAGVSQSPSNKVTEKGKDVELRCDPISGHTALYWYRQSLGQGLEFLIYFQGNSAPDKSGLPSDRFSAERTGGSVSTLTIQRTQQEDSAVYLCASSLGKTQYFGPGTRLLVL.

This CDR3 reads CASSDDRSYQPQHF. The CDR3 coding sequence is TGTGCCAGCAGTGACGACAGGAGCTATCAGCCCCAGCATTTT. This chain connects TRBV2 to TRBJ1-5, with TRBD1 as a possible D gene (6 bases). The CDR3 consists of 14 residues. The germline V and J ends were trimmed by 3 bases and 5 bases, with 11 bases remaining between them. CDR1 is SNHLY and CDR2 is FYNNEI in the germline V gene.

V usage is TRBV5-1 and J usage is TRBJ2-1; TRBD2 might be the D (8 bases). The CDR3 loop spans 17 amino acids. Trimming stripped 6 bases from V and 9 bases from J, with 28 bases between. In germline, CDR1 is SGHRS, CDR2 YFSETQ. The DNA for the CDR3 is TGCGCCAGCACCCGAAGCGGGACAGCGGGAGAGAGGGGTGAGCAGTTCTTC. Translation gives CASTRSGTAGERGEQFF. Using reference TRBV5-1 and TRBJ2-1 for the parts outside the CDR3, the full variable domain is KAGVTQTPRYLIKTRGQQVTLSCSPISGHRSVSWYQQTPGQGLQFLFEYFSETQRNKGNFPGRFSGRQFSNSRSEMNVSTLELGDSALYLCASTRSGTAGERGEQFFGPGTRLTVL.

This clone occurred a few times. The chain recombines TRBV19 with TRBJ1-1; 7 bases align to TRBD1. In germline, CDR1 is LNHDA, CDR2 SQIVND (reference sequence). CDR3 size: 16 residues. With 4 bases clipped from V and 0 bases from J, the junction kept 8 bases outside the gene matches. The CDR3 reads CASSTGDSRMNTEAFF. CDR3 bases: TGTGCCAGTAGTACGGGGGACAGCCGGATGAACACTGAAGCTTTCTTT.

This chain links TRBV6-5 with TRBJ2-2; D not resolved. This CDR3 has 13 amino acids. V lost 7 bases to trimming and J lost 6 bases, with 12 bases between them. Germline V gene sequence: CDR1 MNHEY, CDR2 SVGAGI. CDR3 sequence reads: CASTGPSAGELFF. The CDR3 DNA sequence: TGTGCCAGCACCGGGCCCAGCGCCGGGGAGCTGTTTTTT.

The chain uses TRBV9 and TRBJ1-2, with a possible D match to TRBD1 (6 bases). V lost 4 bases, J lost 2 bases, and 18 bases lay in between. Looked up from germline, CDR1 is SGDLS and CDR2 is YYNGEE. The length of the CDR3 is 16 residues. Written as DNA, the CDR3 is TGTGCCAGCAGCCCCCAGGCAGGGGCCATAAACTATGGCTACACCTTC. Translating gives CASSPQAGAINYGYTF.

The chain couples TRBV5-5 to TRBJ1-1; D gene uncertain. The length of the CDR3 is 12 residues. Germline V gene data show CDR1 as SGHKS and CDR2 as YYEKEE (reference sequence). Trimming took 0 bases from V and 7 from J, leaving 7 bases between them. The CDR3 region is CASSLVAYEAFF. The CDR3 bases are TGTGCCAGCAGCTTGGTGGCATATGAAGCTTTCTTT.

The chain has TRBV15 and TRBJ2-5; D perhaps matches TRBD2 (5 bases). The CDR3 spans 13 residues. With 3 bases removed from V and 2 bases from J, the gap between germline ends came to 7 bases. Germline CDR1 and CDR2: LNHNV and YYDKDF (reference sequence). The CDR3 DNA is TGTGCCACCAGCAGGACTATACAAGAGACCCAGTACTTC. It specifies CATSRTIQETQYF.